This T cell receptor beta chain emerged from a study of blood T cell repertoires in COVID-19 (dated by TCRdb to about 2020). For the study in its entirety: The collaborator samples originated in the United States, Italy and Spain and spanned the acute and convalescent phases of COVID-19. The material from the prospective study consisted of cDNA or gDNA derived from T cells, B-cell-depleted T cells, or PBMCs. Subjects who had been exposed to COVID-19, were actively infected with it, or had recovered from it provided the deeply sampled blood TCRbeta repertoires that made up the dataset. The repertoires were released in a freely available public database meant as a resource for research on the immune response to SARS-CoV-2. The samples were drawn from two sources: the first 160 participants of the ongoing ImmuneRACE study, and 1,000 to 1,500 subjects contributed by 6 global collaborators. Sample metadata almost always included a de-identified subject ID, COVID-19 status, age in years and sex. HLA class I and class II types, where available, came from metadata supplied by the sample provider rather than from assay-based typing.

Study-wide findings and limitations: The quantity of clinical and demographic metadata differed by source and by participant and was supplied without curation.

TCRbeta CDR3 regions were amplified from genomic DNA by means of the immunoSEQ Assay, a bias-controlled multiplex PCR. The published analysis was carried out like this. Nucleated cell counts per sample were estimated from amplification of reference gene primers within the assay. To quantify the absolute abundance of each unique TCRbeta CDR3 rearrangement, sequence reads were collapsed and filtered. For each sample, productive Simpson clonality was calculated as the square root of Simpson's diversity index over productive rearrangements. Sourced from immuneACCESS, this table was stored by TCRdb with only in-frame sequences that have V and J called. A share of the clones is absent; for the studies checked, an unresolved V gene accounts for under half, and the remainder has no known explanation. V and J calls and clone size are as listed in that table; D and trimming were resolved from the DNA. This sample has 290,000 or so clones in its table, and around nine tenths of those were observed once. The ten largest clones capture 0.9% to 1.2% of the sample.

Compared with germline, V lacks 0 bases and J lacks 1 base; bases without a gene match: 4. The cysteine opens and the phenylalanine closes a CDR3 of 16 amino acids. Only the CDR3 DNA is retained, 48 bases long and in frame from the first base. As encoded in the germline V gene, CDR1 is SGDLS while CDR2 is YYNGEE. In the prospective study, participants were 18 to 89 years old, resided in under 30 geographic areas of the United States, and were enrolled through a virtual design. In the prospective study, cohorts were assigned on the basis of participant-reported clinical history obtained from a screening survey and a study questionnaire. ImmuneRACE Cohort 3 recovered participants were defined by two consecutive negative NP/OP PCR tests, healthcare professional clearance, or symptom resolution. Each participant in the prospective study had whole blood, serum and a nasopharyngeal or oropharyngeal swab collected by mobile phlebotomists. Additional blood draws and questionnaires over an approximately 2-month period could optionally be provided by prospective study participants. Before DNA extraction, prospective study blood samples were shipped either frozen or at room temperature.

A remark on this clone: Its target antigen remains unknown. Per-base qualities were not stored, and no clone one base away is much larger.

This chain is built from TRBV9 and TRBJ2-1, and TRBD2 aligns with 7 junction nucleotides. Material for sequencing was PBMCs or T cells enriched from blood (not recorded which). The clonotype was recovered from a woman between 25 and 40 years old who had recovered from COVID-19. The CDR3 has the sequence CASSVDGRASYNEQFF. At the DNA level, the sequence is TGTGCCAGCAGCGTAGATGGGAGGGCTTCCTACAATGAGCAGTTCTTC.